The 22 T cell receptor beta chains reported below all come from one sample, sequenced in a study of T cell changes during pregnancy in multiple sclerosis. Profiled with immunoSEQ multiplex PCR; TCRdb holds only in-frame clones, not every one. Of fewer than 85,000 clones listed, 70% to 90% are singletons. Sequenced here: peripheral blood, sampled before pregnancy. The receptors were gathered from a female donor with multiple sclerosis, enrolled in a pregnancy study.

The V and J genes are TRBV4-3 and TRBJ1-2; 10 bases map to TRBD1. The CDR3 consists of 15 residues. With V trimmed by 2 bases and J by 3 bases, 3 bases remained unmatched. Germline CDR1 is LGHNA and CDR2 is YSLEER. CDR3 bases: TGCGCCAGCAGCCAATCGGGGACAGGGGACTATGGCTACACCTTC. Its translation: CASSQSGTGDYGYTF.

This chain joins TRBV6-5 and TRBJ1-2; TRBD1 might be the D (5 bases). CDR1 and CDR2 from the germline V gene are MNHEY and SVGAGI. V lost 0 bases and J lost 7, with 12 bases in between. The CDR3 is 14 amino acids. The CDR3 here is CASSYSGLQGGYTF. The CDR3 nucleotides read TGTGCCAGCAGTTACTCGGGACTCCAGGGTGGCTACACCTTC.

This chain joins TRBV7-2 and TRBJ2-3; TRBD2 might be the D (6 bases). The germline CDR1 and CDR2 sequences are SGHTA and FQGNSA. This CDR3 contains 15 residues. V was trimmed by 5 bases and J by 1 base, leaving 13 bases between them. CDR3 sequence reads: CASSLRDSGTDTQYF. The CDR3 nucleotides are TGTGCCAGCAGCCTCCGGGACTCCGGCACAGATACGCAGTATTTT.

The V call is TRBV19, the J call TRBJ2-3; D is unresolved. Germline V gene sequence: CDR1 LNHDA, CDR2 SQIVND (reference sequence). Trimming cost V 6 bases and J 4 bases, with 11 bases left between them. The CDR3 runs to 13 residues. The CDR3 spells CASRERSPDTQYF. For the CDR3, the DNA is TGTGCCAGTAGAGAGAGGTCCCCAGATACGCAGTATTTT.

The CDR3 DNA reads TGTGCCAGCAGCACTAACAGGGTTGGAAACACCATATATTTT. Translated: CASSTNRVGNTIYF. The V and J genes are TRBV7-2 and TRBJ1-3, with D possibly matching TRBD1 (6 bases). CDR1 is SGHTA, CDR2 FQGNSA, per germline. Trimming cost V 5 bases and J 3 bases, with 11 bases left between them. There are 14 residues in the CDR3.

The gene calls are TRBV19 and TRBJ2-7; possibly TRBD2 for D (5 bases). The V and J ends lost 3 bases and 1 base respectively, with 10 bases between them. Per germline, CDR1 LNHDA and CDR2 SQIVND (reference sequence). The CDR3 has 14 amino acids. The CDR3 nucleotides read TGTGCCAGTAGTATTATTCCGGGGTCCTACGAGCAGTACTTC. Its translation: CASSIIPGSYEQYF.

This clone was counted once. The gene calls are TRBV2 and TRBJ1-5; D is unclear. This CDR3 is built from 21 residues. Between the trimmed V and J ends, which lost 6 bases and 0 bases, there was a span of 30 bases. The V gene's germline CDR1 is SNHLY and CDR2 FYNNEI. This chain's CDR3 is CASSHDRRAVGLSGSNQPQHF. CDR3 DNA: TGTGCCAGCAGCCACGATCGGAGGGCCGTCGGGCTATCGGGTAGCAATCAGCCCCAGCATTTT.

J is TRBJ2-5 and V is TRBV5-1; D unclear. Germline V gene data show CDR1 as SGHRS and CDR2 as YFSETQ. The V and J ends lost 0 bases and 2 bases respectively, with 8 bases between them. The CDR3 loop spans 14 amino acids. The CDR3 protein is CASSLGAVQETQYF. CDR3 sequence (DNA): TGCGCCAGCAGCTTGGGGGCAGTTCAAGAGACCCAGTACTTC.

The chain carries TRBV21-1 and TRBJ2-1; no check of the table's D call, TRBD1, against the DNA was made. TRBV21-1 is assigned pseudogene status. CDR3 length: 16 amino acids. The CDR3 bases are TGTGCCAGCACCGAGGGGGCAGGCCCATCGGAAAATGAGCAGTTCTTC. Its protein product is CASTEGAGPSENEQFF.

This chain joins TRBV5-6 and TRBJ2-2; weak D call: TRBD2 (5 bases). Between the trimmed V and J ends, which lost 1 base and 6 bases, there was a span of 7 bases. This CDR3 comprises 13 residues. CDR1 is SGHDT, CDR2 YYEEEE, per germline. The CDR3 DNA follows: TGTGCCAGCAGCTTGCGCGGGTCCGGGGAGCTGTTTTTT. Its translation is CASSLRGSGELFF.

The V call is TRBV4-3, the J call TRBJ2-1, with D unresolved. The germline gives CDR1 LGHNA, CDR2 YSLEER. V was pared by 2 bases and J by 0 bases, with 14 bases between. The CDR3 length is 17 residues. The CDR3, as DNA: TGCGCCAGCAGCCAATCCTCTACCGAGAGCTCCTACAATGAGCAGTTCTTC. This gives the protein CASSQSSTESSYNEQFF.

This CDR3 reads CASRSRVDSYEQYF. CDR3 DNA: TGTGCCAGCAGATCCCGGGTCGACTCCTACGAGCAGTACTTC. J is TRBJ2-7 and V is TRBV5-5; no clear D. The CDR3 contains 14 residues. Germline assignment: CDR1 SGHKS and CDR2 YYEKEE (reference sequence). V shed 5 bases and J shed 0 bases, with 12 bases lying between them.

This chain links TRBV6-1 with TRBJ1-1; 7 bases align to TRBD1. V trimming: 8 bases; J trimming: 12 bases; junction bases outside the gene matches: 6. Germline V gene lookup returns CDR1 MNHNS and CDR2 SASEGT. The CDR3 runs 10 residues. This CDR3 reads CASGDRVPFF. The CDR3 coding sequence is TGTGCCAGCGGAGACAGGGTTCCTTTCTTT.

The chain combines TRBV7-8 with TRBJ1-2; D is unclear. This CDR3 has 13 amino acids. From germline, CDR1 is SGHVS and CDR2 FQNEAQ. V was pared by 6 bases and J by 8 bases, with 16 bases between. For the CDR3, the DNA is TGTGCCAGCAGTCGCAGCGGGGTCGGGGGCTACACCTTC. It is translated as CASSRSGVGGYTF. Combining the CDR3 with reference TRBV7-8 and TRBJ1-2 gives the whole variable domain GAGVSQSPRYKVAKRGQDVALRCDPISGHVSLFWYQQALGQGPEFLTYFQNEAQLDKSGLPSDRFFAERPEGSVSTLKIQRTQQEDSAVYLCASSRSGVGGYTFGSGTRLTVV.

The rearrangement links TRBV10-3 to TRBJ2-7; TRBD1 agrees at 8 bases. CDR1 and CDR2 (germline): ENHRY, SYGVKD. V lost 4 bases to trimming and J lost 3 bases; unmatched junction nucleotides: 2. The CDR3 spans 13 residues. CDR3 sequence: CAISGGQGYEQYF. As DNA, the CDR3 is TGTGCCATCAGTGGAGGACAGGGCTACGAGCAGTACTTC.

The sample holds a few counts of this clone. The rearrangement joins TRBV4-1 to TRBJ1-5; D possibly corresponds to TRBD1 (6 bases). The germline gives CDR1 MGHRA, CDR2 YSYEKL. Trimming left V 5 bases short and J 4 bases short, with 15 bases between. This CDR3 has 15 amino acids. CDR3 DNA: TGCGCCAGCAGCTTCGGGACAACCGAGAATCAGCCCCAGCATTTT. Protein: CASSFGTTENQPQHF.

The count of this clone is one. V and J are TRBV4-3 and TRBJ1-1, with 10 nucleotides matching TRBD1. V trimming: 4 bases; J trimming: 11 bases; junction bases outside the gene matches: 7. CDR1 LGHNA and CDR2 YSLEER come from the germline V gene. This CDR3 has 13 residues. CDR3 DNA: TGCGCCAGCAGCCCTCGTGGGACAGGGGACGCTTTCTTT. It specifies CASSPRGTGDAFF.

This chain uses TRBV5-8 with TRBJ1-1; 7 bases align to TRBD1. Trimming removed 2 bases from V and 3 bases from J; junction bases left unmatched: 7. Germline V gene lookup returns CDR1 SGHTS and CDR2 YDEGEE. This CDR3 comprises 15 residues. The CDR3 DNA sequence: TGTGCCAGCAGCTTAAGACAGGGAGTATACACTGAAGCTTTCTTT. Protein product: CASSLRQGVYTEAFF.

This chain links TRBV19 with TRBJ2-7; 9 bases line up with TRBD1. J was trimmed by 0 bases and V by 6 bases; bases with no gene match: 6. The CDR3 runs to 15 residues. Looked up from germline, CDR1 is LNHDA and CDR2 is SQIVND (reference sequence). The CDR3 here is CASRSRDRVSYEQYF. In nucleotides, the CDR3 is TGTGCCAGTAGGAGCCGGGACAGGGTCTCCTACGAGCAGTACTTC.

To note about this clone: One junction end does not reproduce the germline sequence, and a read error may be involved. The chain joins TRBV6-1 to TRBJ1-1; the D is unclear. This CDR3 has 11 residues. In germline, CDR1 is MNHNS, CDR2 SASEGT. The DNA of the CDR3 is TGTGCCAGCAGTGTACACACAGAAGCTTTCTTT. Encoded protein: CASSVHTEAFF.

To note about this clone: An end of the junction does not agree with germline; a read error may underlie this. The chain joins TRBV4-3 to TRBJ1-1; possibly TRBD1 for D (5 bases). The CDR3 totals 14 residues. From germline, CDR1 is LGHNA and CDR2 YSLEER. CDR3 protein: CASRQETENTEAFF. CDR3 nucleotide sequence: TGCGCCAGCCGCCAGGAGACAGAGAACACTGAAGCTTTCTTT.

This chain links TRBV9 with TRBJ1-6; 9 bases agree with TRBD1. V lost 2 bases, J lost 4 bases, and 7 bases stayed unmatched. This CDR3 has 17 residues. Per germline, CDR1 SGDLS and CDR2 YYNGEE. CDR3 DNA sequence: TGTGCCAGCAGCGTCGGGACAGGGAATTATTATAATTCACCCCTCCACTTT. It translates to CASSVGTGNYYNSPLHF. The full variable domain, completed using reference TRBV9 and TRBJ1-6, is DSGVTQTPKHLITATGQRVTLRCSPRSGDLSVYWYQQSLDQGLQFLIQYYNGEERAKGNILERFSAQQFPDLHSELNLSSLELGDSALYFCASSVGTGNYYNSPLHFGNGTRLTVT.